Listed below are T cell receptor beta chains from one sample, sequenced in a study of cytomegalovirus exposure and HLA in healthy donors. Some clones are missing from TCRdb's copy, which holds only in-frame ones; the method was immunoSEQ multiplex PCR. The table includes around 85,000 clones, roughly 77% detected once. Source material: PBMCs. The receptors were gathered from a man between 60 and 75 years old in good health and CMV-seronegative. Both conserved end residues are part of each CDR3. Each record gives: V gene, D gene, J gene, clone size, CDR3 DNA, CDR3 protein. A D gene is named only where the DNA matches it firmly. Clone size is shown for a subset of rows, as once, few, many or a class of expanded clone.

TRBV4-2	TRBD2	TRBJ2-5	once	TGTGCCAGCAGCCAAGAATTGGTCGGGGGGGACCAAGAGACCCAGTACTTC	CASSQELVGGDQETQYF
TRBV19	.	TRBJ2-6	once	TGTGCCAGTAATGACAGGTCTGGGGCCAACGTCCTGACTTTC	CASNDRSGANVLTF
TRBV5-5	.	TRBJ2-1	.	TGTGCCAGCAGCCCCCTCCGCCTCAGCTCCTACAATGAGCAGTTCTTC	CASSPLRLSSYNEQFF
TRBV7-9	.	TRBJ2-7	.	TGTTCCAGCAGCTTAAGTCCAGCGAACTCCTACGAGCAGTACTTC	CSSSLSPANSYEQYF
TRBV27	TRBD1	TRBJ1-6	.	TGTGCCAGCAGTCCAGGGACAGGGGTTTCCTATAATTCACCCCTCCACTTT	CASSPGTGVSYNSPLHF
TRBV6-4	TRBD2	TRBJ2-3	.	TGTGCCAGCAGTGACAGCCCTAGCGGGGGGGCAGATACGCAGTATTTT	CASSDSPSGGADTQYF
TRBV19	TRBD1	TRBJ1-6	.	TGTGCCAGTAGTCGCGGACAGGGGTCTAATTCACCCCTCCACTTT	CASSRGQGSNSPLHF
TRBV9	.	TRBJ1-1	few	TGTGCCAGCAGCCCCTCCCAGGGTGAAGCTTTCTTT	CASSPSQGEAFF
TRBV4-2	.	TRBJ2-7	few	TGTGCCAGCAGCCAAGACAGGCAGGACGAGCAGTACTTC	CASSQDRQDEQYF
TRBV7-9	.	TRBJ2-7	.	TGTGCCAGCAGCCCCCCCGGCGGATACTCCTACGAGCAGTACTTC	CASSPPGGYSYEQYF
TRBV7-9	TRBD1	TRBJ2-7	many	TGTGCCAGCAGCACGCCGACTGACAGGGACGAGCAGTACTTC	CASSTPTDRDEQYF
TRBV6-5	.	TRBJ1-1	few	TGTGCCAGCAGTTATTTGGGGCCTGAAGCTTTCTTT	CASSYLGPEAFF
TRBV5-4	TRBD1	TRBJ1-1	once	TGTGCCAGCAGCTTGGGATCGGGACAGGGGTTCGGAGCTTTCTTT	CASSLGSGQGFGAFF
TRBV9	.	TRBJ2-3	.	TGTGCCAGCAGCGTAGAGGGGAATACGCAGTATTTT	CASSVEGNTQYF
TRBV6-1	.	TRBJ2-7	.	TGTGCCAGCAGTACCAGGGGGAGGTCATCCTACGAGCAGTACTTC	CASSTRGRSSYEQYF
TRBV5-6	.	TRBJ1-1	few	TGTGCCAGCAGCTTGGGGTGGCCACGGGGGACTGAAGCTTTCTTT	CASSLGWPRGTEAFF
TRBV19	TRBD1	TRBJ1-5	few	TGTGCCAGTAGTTCCGGACAGGACGAACAGCCCCAGCATTTT	CASSSGQDEQPQHF
TRBV2	.	TRBJ2-1	.	TGTGCCACGGGGGTAGCCGTAGATGAGCAGTTCTTC	CATGVAVDEQFF
TRBV5-1	TRBD2	TRBJ2-3	.	TGCGCCAGCAGCTTTAGCGGGGGGGGGCCAGATACGCAGTATTTT	CASSFSGGGPDTQYF
TRBV5-1	TRBD2	TRBJ2-5	.	TGCGCCAGCAGCTTGAGGCTAGCGGGGGGGCAAGAGACCCAGTACTTC	CASSLRLAGGQETQYF
TRBV27	TRBD2	TRBJ2-7	.	TGTGCCAGCAGCCCGGGACTAGCGGGGGGGCCTGTCGAGCAGTACTTC	CASSPGLAGGPVEQYF
TRBV19	TRBD1	TRBJ2-5	.	TGTGCCAGTAGCCCTGGACAGGGGGAGACCCAGTACTTC	CASSPGQGETQYF
TRBV30	TRBD1	TRBJ2-7	once	TGTGCCTGGAGTCGGGACAGGGGACTAGGCTACGAGCAGTACTTC	CAWSRDRGLGYEQYF
TRBV6-5	.	TRBJ2-5	.	TGTGCCAGCCGGGACTCTAACATCAAGACCCAGTACTTC	CASRDSNIKTQYF
TRBV5-1	TRBD1	TRBJ1-1	.	TGCGCCAGCAGCCTCCCAGGGGGGAGCACTGAAGCTTTCTTT	CASSLPGGSTEAFF
TRBV5-1	.	TRBJ2-5	.	TGCGCCAGCAGAGGAGCGGGCCACCAAGAGACCCAGTACTTC	CASRGAGHQETQYF